This T cell receptor (beta chain) was found in a study of CD8 T cells in ankylosing spondylitis (dated by TCRdb to the late 2010s). Concerning the study at large: The study profiled T cell receptor beta repertoires in healthy donors and ankylosing spondylitis patients to find disease-linked TCR variants. In total, the full study cohort was made up of nearly 110 healthy donors and 20 to 25 ankylosing spondylitis patients. Samples of peripheral blood were taken, and for ankylosing spondylitis patients, synovial fluid was collected as well.

The germline V gene (reference sequence) provides CDR1 LGHDT and CDR2 YNNKEL. Spanning cysteine to phenylalanine, the CDR3 consists of 15 amino acids. Of all the DNA, just the CDR3 is kept, 45 bases in frame from base 1. V is trimmed back by 4 bases and J by 5 bases, and the junction contains 3 bases that no gene match accounts for. Study-wide findings and limitations: Blood from ankylosing spondylitis patients appeared to be characterized by a TCR beta motif composed of about eight highly homologous amino acid variants. Some motif variants had previously been reported in the synovial fluid and blood of reactive arthritis patients, which suggests shared mechanisms of disease initiation. The disease-linked clones had a CD8+ phenotype and were found at relatively low frequencies in peripheral blood. The disease-linked clones were reported as significantly enriched in matched synovial fluid samples from ankylosing spondylitis patients.

This clonotype has at least ten counts. The target of this receptor is not known. Per-base qualities were not stored, and no clone one base away is much larger. The instrument was an Illumina HiSeq 2500. Quantitative 5'-RACE with molecular barcodes was used to prepare TCR beta libraries. The source study handled its data this way. Disease-linked TCR variants were identified with a new computational method built on a probabilistic model of VDJ rearrangement. TCRdb applied fastp at Q25 and MiXCR to the public reads, then kept only in-frame beta chains. Each CDR3 protein gets just one entry, which takes the most common genes and DNA from the rows behind it. The V and J calls follow TCRdb's processing rather than the paper's. The table for this sample lists 100,000 to 150,000 distinct CDR3 sequences; 6.5% to 9% of them were counted only once. The ten largest clones add up to less than 15% of the sample.

Material: blood, either unsorted or a sorted T cell fraction (not recorded which). The chain joins TRBV3-1 to TRBJ2-3; 13 bases in the middle match TRBD2. The sequence was collected from a male donor with ankylosing spondylitis or in good health (not recorded which). DNA sequence: TGTGCCAGCAGCCCAACTAGCGGGGGGGAAGATACGCAGTATTTT. Its translation is CASSPTSGGEDTQYF.